This TCR beta chain was obtained from a study of blood T cell repertoires in COVID-19. As for the study in general: Sources were T cells, B-cell-depleted T cells, or PBMCs; the material itself was cDNA or gDNA.

As processed by the authors: Researchers report that nucleated cell counts were estimated from reference gene primer amplification. The data were produced by immunoSEQ multiplex PCR, yet TCRdb's version contains in-frame clones alone and is incomplete. D and trimming come from the DNA, and the V and J calls and clone size come from that table. The sample includes over 100,000 clones, around 81% of them seen just once. The source of this sequence is a human donor in a cohort sampled during active or convalescent COVID-19. Sequencing was done on a sample of peripheral blood.

The CDR3 region is CASSEGQGHHQPQHF. The CDR3 DNA is TGTGCCAGCAGTGAGGGACAGGGGCACCATCAGCCCCAGCATTTT. The chain recombines TRBV6-1 with TRBJ1-5; 10 nucleotides agree with TRBD1. V gave up 3 bases and J gave up 5 bases; unmatched junction bases: 4. The CDR3 runs to 15 residues. The germline gives CDR1 MNHNS, CDR2 SASEGT.